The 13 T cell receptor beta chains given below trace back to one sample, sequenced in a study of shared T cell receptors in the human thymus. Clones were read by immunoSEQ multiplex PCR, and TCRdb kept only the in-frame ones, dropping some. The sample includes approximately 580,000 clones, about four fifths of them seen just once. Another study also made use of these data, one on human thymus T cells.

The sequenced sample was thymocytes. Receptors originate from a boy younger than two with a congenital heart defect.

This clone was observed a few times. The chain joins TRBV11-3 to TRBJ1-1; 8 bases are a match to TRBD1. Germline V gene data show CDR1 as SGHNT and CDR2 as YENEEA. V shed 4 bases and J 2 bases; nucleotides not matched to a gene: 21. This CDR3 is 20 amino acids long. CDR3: CASSSEGAGGESYENTEAFF. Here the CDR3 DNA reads TGTGCCAGCAGCTCCGAAGGGGCAGGGGGCGAGTCATACGAAAACACTGAAGCTTTCTTT.

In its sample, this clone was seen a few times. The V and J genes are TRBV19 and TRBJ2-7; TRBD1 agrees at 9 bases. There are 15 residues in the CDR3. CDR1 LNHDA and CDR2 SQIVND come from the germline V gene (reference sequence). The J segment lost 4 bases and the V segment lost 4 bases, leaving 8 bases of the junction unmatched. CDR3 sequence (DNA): TGTGCCAGTAGTACATCCGGGACAGGGTCTTACGAGCAGTACTTC. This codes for CASSTSGTGSYEQYF.

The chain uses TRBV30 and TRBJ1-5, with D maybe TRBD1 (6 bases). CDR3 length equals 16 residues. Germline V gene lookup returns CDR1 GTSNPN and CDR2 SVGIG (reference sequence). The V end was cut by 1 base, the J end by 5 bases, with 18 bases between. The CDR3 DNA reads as TGTGCCTGGAGTGGGTCACAGGGATTTAGGGATCAGCCCCAGCATTTT. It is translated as CAWSGSQGFRDQPQHF.

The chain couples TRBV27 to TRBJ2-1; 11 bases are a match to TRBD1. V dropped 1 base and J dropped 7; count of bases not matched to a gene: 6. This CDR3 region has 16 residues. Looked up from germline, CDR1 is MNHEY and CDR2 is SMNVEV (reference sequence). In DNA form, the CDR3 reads TGTGCCAGCAGTTTATTTCCGGGACAGGGGGATAATGAGCAGTTCTTC. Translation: CASSLFPGQGDNEQFF.

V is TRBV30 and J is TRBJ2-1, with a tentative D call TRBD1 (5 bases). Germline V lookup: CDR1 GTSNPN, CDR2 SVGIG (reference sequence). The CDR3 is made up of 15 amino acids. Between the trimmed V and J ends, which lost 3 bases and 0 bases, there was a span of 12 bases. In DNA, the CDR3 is TGTGCCTGGAGCCTGGGGCGAAGCTCCTACAATGAGCAGTTCTTC. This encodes CAWSLGRSSYNEQFF.

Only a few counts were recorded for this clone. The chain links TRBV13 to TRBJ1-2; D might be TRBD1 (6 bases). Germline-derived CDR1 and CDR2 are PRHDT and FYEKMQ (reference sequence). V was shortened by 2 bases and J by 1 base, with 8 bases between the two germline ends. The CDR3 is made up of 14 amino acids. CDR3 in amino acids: CASSLKGDNYGYTF. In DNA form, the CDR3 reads TGTGCCAGCAGCTTAAAGGGGGATAACTATGGCTACACCTTC.

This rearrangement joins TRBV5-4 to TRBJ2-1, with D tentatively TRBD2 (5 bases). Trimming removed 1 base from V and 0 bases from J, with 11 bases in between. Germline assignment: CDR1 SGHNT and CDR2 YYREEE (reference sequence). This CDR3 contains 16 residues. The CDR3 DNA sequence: TGTGCCAGCAGCTTGCTTTTCGGGGACTCCTACAATGAGCAGTTCTTC. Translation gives CASSLLFGDSYNEQFF.

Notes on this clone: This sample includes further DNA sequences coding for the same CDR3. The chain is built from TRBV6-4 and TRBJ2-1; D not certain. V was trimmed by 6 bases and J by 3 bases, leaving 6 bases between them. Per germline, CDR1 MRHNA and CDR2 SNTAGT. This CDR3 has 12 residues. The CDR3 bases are TGTGCCAGCAGCGGAGACTACAATGAGCAGTTCTTC. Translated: CASSGDYNEQFF.

CDR3 bases: TGTGCCAGCAGCGCTAGCTGGGGGGGACGCGCGCCCACAGATACGCAGTATTTT. Amino acids: CASSASWGGRAPTDTQYF. The chain combines TRBV9 with TRBJ2-3, with 7 bases that match TRBD2. Germline CDR1 SGDLS, CDR2 YYNGEE. The CDR3 is 18 amino acids. V was pared by 3 bases and J by 2 bases, with 15 bases of the junction left unmatched.

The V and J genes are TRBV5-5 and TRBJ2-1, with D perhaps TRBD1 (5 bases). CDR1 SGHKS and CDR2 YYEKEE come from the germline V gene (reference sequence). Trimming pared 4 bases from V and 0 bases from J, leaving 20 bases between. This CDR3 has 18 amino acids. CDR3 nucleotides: TGTGCCAGCAGCGACCACGTGGGGCTCGATAGCTCCTACAATGAGCAGTTCTTC. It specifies CASSDHVGLDSSYNEQFF.

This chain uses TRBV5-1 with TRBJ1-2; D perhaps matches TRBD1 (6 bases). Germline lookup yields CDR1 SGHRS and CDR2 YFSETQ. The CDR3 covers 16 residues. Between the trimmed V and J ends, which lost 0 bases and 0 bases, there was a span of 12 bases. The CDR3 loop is CASSLVGAGANYGYTF. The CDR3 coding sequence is TGCGCCAGCAGCTTGGTTGGGGCAGGGGCTAACTATGGCTACACCTTC.

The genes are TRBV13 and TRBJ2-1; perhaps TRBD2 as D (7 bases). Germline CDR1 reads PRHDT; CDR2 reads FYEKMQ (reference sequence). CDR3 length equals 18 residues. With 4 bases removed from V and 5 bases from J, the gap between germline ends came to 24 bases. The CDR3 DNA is TGTGCCAGCAGCTGGGGGCCCGCGGGGGTCGTGGGGCACAATGAGCAGTTCTTC. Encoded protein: CASSWGPAGVVGHNEQFF.

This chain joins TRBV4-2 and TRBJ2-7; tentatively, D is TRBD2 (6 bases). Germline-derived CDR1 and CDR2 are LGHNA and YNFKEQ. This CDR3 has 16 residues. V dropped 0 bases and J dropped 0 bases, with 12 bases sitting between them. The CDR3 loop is CASSQDKRASSYEQYF. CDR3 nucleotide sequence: TGTGCCAGCAGCCAAGATAAGCGGGCCAGCTCCTACGAGCAGTACTTC.